Presented here are 21 T cell receptor beta chains from one specimen sequenced in a study of blood T cell repertoires in COVID-19. Assay: immunoSEQ multiplex PCR; the TCRdb copy retains only in-frame clones and omits some. The sample has around 60,000 clones, roughly 90% seen once. What was sequenced was peripheral blood. All receptors come from a human donor in a cohort sampled during active COVID-19.

This sequence joins TRBV6-5 and TRBJ1-1, with TRBD1 matching over 10 bases. The CDR3 extends over 15 amino acids. V lost 6 bases to trimming and J lost 5 bases; unmatched junction nucleotides: 9. Germline V gene data show CDR1 as MNHEY and CDR2 as SVGAGI. CDR3 in amino acids: CASRARDRGRTEAFF. CDR3 nucleotides: TGTGCCAGCAGGGCCCGGGACAGGGGTCGGACTGAAGCTTTCTTT.

This clone was found once. V gene TRBV4-2 combines with J gene TRBJ1-3, with a weak D call TRBD1 (6 bases). Germline values: CDR1 LGHNA, CDR2 YNFKEQ. CDR3 length: 19 amino acids. V was cut by 0 bases and J by 0 bases, with 18 bases left in between. The CDR3 spells CASSQEVETGFHSGNTIYF. In DNA form, the CDR3 reads TGTGCCAGCAGCCAAGAAGTAGAAACAGGGTTCCACTCTGGAAACACCATATATTTT.

The J gene is TRBJ2-5, the V gene TRBV7-9; 10 bases align to TRBD1. Trimming removed 5 bases from V and 5 bases from J; junction bases left unmatched: 2. This CDR3 has 13 residues. Germline CDR1 SEHNR, CDR2 FQNEAQ (reference sequence). The CDR3 sequence: CASSRQGAETQYF. In DNA, the CDR3 is TGTGCCAGCAGCAGACAGGGGGCTGAGACCCAGTACTTC.

The rearrangement joins TRBV4-2 to TRBJ2-4, with 10 bases that match TRBD1. The germline V gene encodes CDR1 LGHNA and CDR2 YNFKEQ. With V trimmed by 2 bases and J by 5 bases, 6 bases remained unmatched. This CDR3 region has 16 residues. The CDR3 sequence is CASSQPVGQGQNIQYF. The CDR3, as DNA: TGTGCCAGCAGCCAACCGGTGGGACAGGGGCAAAACATTCAGTACTTC.

The chain uses TRBV5-1 and TRBJ2-3, with 7 nucleotides matching TRBD2. Germline trimming cut 5 bases from V and 0 bases from J; bases unmatched to any gene: 6. The length of the CDR3 is 15 residues. In germline, CDR1 is SGHRS, CDR2 YFSETQ. This CDR3 reads CASSWGGPSTDTQYF. The CDR3 DNA reads TGCGCCAGCAGTTGGGGGGGACCTAGCACAGATACGCAGTATTTT.

V usage is TRBV6-1 and J usage is TRBJ1-5; perhaps TRBD1 as D (6 bases). Trimming stripped 2 bases from V and 1 base from J, with 9 bases between. This CDR3 contains 15 residues. Germline V gene lookup returns CDR1 MNHNS and CDR2 SASEGT. The DNA for the CDR3 is TGTGCCAGCAGTGAAACGAGGGGGAGCAATCAGCCCCAGCATTTT. It yields the protein CASSETRGSNQPQHF.

This clone came up once. Other DNA sequences in this sample translate to the same CDR3. This chain links TRBV5-4 with TRBJ1-1, with D perhaps TRBD1 (5 bases). V gave up 0 bases and J gave up 2 bases, with 8 bases separating them. The CDR3 contains 14 residues. CDR1 is SGHNT, CDR2 YYREEE, per germline (reference sequence). CDR3 in amino acids: CASSLGRGNTEAFF. CDR3 bases: TGTGCCAGCAGCTTGGGGCGGGGCAACACTGAAGCTTTCTTT.

This sequence joins TRBV15 and TRBJ2-7, with D perhaps TRBD1 (7 bases). The V gene lost 7 bases and the J gene lost 2 bases, with 15 bases spanning the gap. Germline CDR1 is LNHNV and CDR2 is YYDKDF (reference sequence). This CDR3 comprises 14 residues. DNA for the CDR3: TGTGCCACCACCCGAGGAGGGACAGCCTACGAGCAGTACTTC. Its protein is CATTRGGTAYEQYF.

The V and J genes are TRBV5-1 and TRBJ2-7; no clear D. V was cut by 2 bases and J by 5 bases, with 14 bases left in between. The CDR3 runs 14 residues. Looked up from germline, CDR1 is SGHRS and CDR2 is YFSETQ. CDR3 amino acids: CASSLDLGIDEQYF. The CDR3 nucleotides read TGCGCCAGCAGCTTAGATCTAGGTATCGACGAGCAGTACTTC.

The rearrangement joins TRBV5-1 to TRBJ2-7; 7 positions agree with TRBD2. The CDR3 extends over 17 amino acids. The V gene's germline CDR1 is SGHRS and CDR2 YFSETQ. Losses at the gene ends were 0 bases for V and 3 bases for J; bases not matched to a gene: 12. CDR3 coding DNA: TGCGCCAGCAGCTTGGGGCTAGCGGAAACCTACGGCTACGAGCAGTACTTC. It translates to CASSLGLAETYGYEQYF.

The chain carries TRBV4-3 and TRBJ1-4, with D possibly being TRBD1 (6 bases). The germline V gene has CDR1 LGHNA and CDR2 YSLEER. The CDR3 is made up of 15 amino acids. V shed 1 base and J shed 7 bases, with 13 bases lying between them. The CDR3 here is CASSQVGEGGEKLFF. DNA for the CDR3: TGCGCCAGCAGCCAAGTCGGGGAGGGGGGTGAAAAACTGTTTTTT.

The gene calls are TRBV3-1 (or the pseudogene TRBV3-2) and TRBJ2-5; D call uncertain. In germline, CDR1 is LGHDT, CDR2 YNNKEL (reference sequence). V shed 10 bases and J shed 5 bases, with 11 bases lying between them. CDR3 length: 11 residues. The CDR3 coding sequence is TGTGCCACCTCCCTCCGGGAGACCCAGTACTTC. This codes for CATSLRETQYF.

This chain links TRBV18 with TRBJ2-2; D might be TRBD2 (5 bases). The germline CDR1 and CDR2 sequences are KGHSH and LQKENI. With 0 bases removed from V and 6 bases from J, the gap between germline ends came to 5 bases. This CDR3 is built from 13 residues. Here the CDR3 reads CASSPPSAGELFF. In DNA, the CDR3 is TGTGCCAGCTCACCACCTAGCGCCGGGGAGCTGTTTTTT.

This chain connects TRBV7-2 to TRBJ2-1; D might be TRBD2 (6 bases). The CDR3 covers 14 residues. The V and J ends lost 5 bases and 6 bases respectively, with 14 bases between them. The germline gives CDR1 SGHTA, CDR2 FQGNSA. The DNA for the CDR3 is TGTGCCAGCAGCCGCGACTTAGCGGCCAATGAGCAGTTCTTC. Its protein is CASSRDLAANEQFF. Using reference TRBV7-2 and TRBJ2-1 for the parts outside the CDR3, the full variable domain is GAGVSQSPSNKVTEKGKDVELRCDPISGHTALYWYRQSLGQGLEFLIYFQGNSAPDKSGLPSDRFSAERTGGSVSTLTIQRTQQEDSAVYLCASSRDLAANEQFFGPGTRLTVL.

The V gene is TRBV4-2, the J gene TRBJ2-5; unclear D gene. CDR1 LGHNA and CDR2 YNFKEQ come from the germline V gene. The CDR3 contains 16 residues. The V end was cut by 0 bases, the J end by 1 base, with 12 bases between. The CDR3 region is CASSQELETPQETQYF. CDR3 coding DNA: TGTGCCAGCAGCCAAGAATTAGAGACTCCCCAAGAGACCCAGTACTTC.

As regards this clone: A junction end diverges from the germline sequence, so it may reflect a read error. The rearrangement joins TRBV29-1 to TRBJ1-1, with 10 bases lining up with TRBD1. Germline V gene lookup returns CDR1 SQVTM and CDR2 ANQGSEA. CDR3 length equals 13 residues. CDR3 in amino acids: CSVEGTGADEAFF. CDR3 DNA: TGCAGCGTGGAAGGGACAGGGGCTGATGAAGCTTTCTTT.

V gene TRBV29-1 combines with J gene TRBJ2-3, with TRBD1 as a possible D gene (5 bases). Germline CDR1 and CDR2: SQVTM and ANQGSEA. V was trimmed by 4 bases and J by 0 bases, leaving 11 bases between them. This CDR3 comprises 14 residues. CDR3 amino acids: CSVGGASSTDTQYF. The CDR3 coding sequence is TGCAGCGTTGGTGGGGCCTCTAGCACAGATACGCAGTATTTT.

This chain joins TRBV5-1 and TRBJ2-5; D possibly corresponds to TRBD1 (6 bases). V was cut by 4 bases and J by 2 bases, with 15 bases left in between. CDR1 SGHRS and CDR2 YFSETQ come from the germline V gene. CDR3 length: 15 residues. The CDR3 coding sequence is TGCGCCAGCAGCCTAACCTGGACAGATCAAGAGACCCAGTACTTC. This codes for CASSLTWTDQETQYF.

The chain has TRBV10-3 and TRBJ2-2, with D possibly being TRBD2 (6 bases). The CDR3 has 13 residues. CDR1 ENHRY and CDR2 SYGVKD come from the germline V gene. V shed 2 bases and J shed 5 bases, with 6 bases lying between them. The CDR3 coding sequence is TGTGCCATCAGTGAGCGGGAGACCGGGGAGCTGTTTTTT. Amino acids: CAISERETGELFF.

The rearrangement joins TRBV10-3 to TRBJ2-7; 11 bases match TRBD2. The germline gives CDR1 ENHRY, CDR2 SYGVKD. J lost 1 base, V lost 4 bases, and 3 bases had no gene match. The CDR3 contains 15 residues. CDR3 amino acids: CAISATSGVSYEQYF. In DNA, the CDR3 is TGTGCCATCAGTGCGACTAGCGGGGTTTCCTACGAGCAGTACTTC.

The V call is TRBV5-1, the J call TRBJ1-1, with D hard to call. Germline-derived CDR1 and CDR2 are SGHRS and YFSETQ. V dropped 0 bases and J dropped 0 bases, with 6 bases sitting between them. The CDR3 runs to 14 residues. In nucleotides, the CDR3 is TGCGCCAGCAGCTTGGGGCCTGTGAACACTGAAGCTTTCTTT. Translating it yields CASSLGPVNTEAFF.